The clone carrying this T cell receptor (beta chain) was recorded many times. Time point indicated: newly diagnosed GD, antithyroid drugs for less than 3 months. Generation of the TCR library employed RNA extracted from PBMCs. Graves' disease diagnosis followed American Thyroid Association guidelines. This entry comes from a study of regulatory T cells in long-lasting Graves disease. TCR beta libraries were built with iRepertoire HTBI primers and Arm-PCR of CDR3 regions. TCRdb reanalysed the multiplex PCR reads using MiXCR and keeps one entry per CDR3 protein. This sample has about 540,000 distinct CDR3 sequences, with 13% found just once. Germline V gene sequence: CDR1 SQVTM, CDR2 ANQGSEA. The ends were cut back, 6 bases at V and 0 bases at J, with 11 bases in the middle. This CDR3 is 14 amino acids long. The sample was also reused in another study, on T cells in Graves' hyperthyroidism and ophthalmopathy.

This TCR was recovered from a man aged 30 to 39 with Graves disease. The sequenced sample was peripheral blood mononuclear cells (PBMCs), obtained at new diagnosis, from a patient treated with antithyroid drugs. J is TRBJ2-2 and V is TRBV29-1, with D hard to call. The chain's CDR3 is CSVSKLSNTGELFF. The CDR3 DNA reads TGCAGCGTCTCTAAGCTTTCGAACACCGGGGAGCTGTTTTTT.